The present T cell receptor beta chain was sequenced within a study of cytomegalovirus exposure and HLA in healthy donors. Study-level results: Among TCR beta chains, those listed as cytomegalovirus-associated numbered under 200. Serostatus for CMV was the only available immune exposure information.

This CDR3 is built from 16 residues. Germline values: CDR1 SGHAT, CDR2 FQDESV (reference sequence). With 5 bases clipped from V and 2 bases from J, the junction kept 8 bases outside the gene matches. Both 60 Vbeta primers and 13 Jbeta primers went into the PCR. Libraries were prepared by immunoSEQ multiplex PCR; TCRdb keeps only in-frame clonotypes and omits some of them. The sample lists 140,000 to 150,000 clones, around three quarters seen once, with 2% to 2.5% in the top ten. With regard to this clone: The target antigen is unknown.

The source material was PBMCs. The source is a woman younger than 35 in good health and CMV-seropositive. The gene calls are TRBV11-1 and TRBJ1-1; 10 bases align to TRBD1. CDR3 in amino acids: CASSPPDRGTNTEAFF. CDR3 DNA: TGTGCCAGCAGCCCCCCGGACAGGGGGACTAACACTGAAGCTTTCTTT.